This T cell receptor (beta chain) was captured by sequencing in a study of OX40 agonist ivuxolimab in advanced cancers. In the study overall: Intravenous ivuxolimab at 0.01 to 10 mg/kg was given to patients every 2 weeks. Findings of the study overall: Clonal expansion by week 6 occurred in CD4+ and CD8+ blood T cells (at 0.1 to 3.0 mg/kg). No determination was made of the antigen specificity of the expanded peripheral T cells.

Assay: immunoSEQ multiplex PCR; the TCRdb copy retains only in-frame clones and omits some. The sample lists roughly 38,000 clones; about 80% were seen once. This clone was picked up one time. What it binds is unknown. Trimming took 5 bases from V and 2 from J, leaving 13 bases between them. Germline assignment: CDR1 ENHRY and CDR2 SYGVKD. This CDR3 region has 15 residues. The receptor comes from an adult with an advanced solid tumor such as melanoma, head and neck, liver or kidney cancer. The rearrangement joins TRBV10-3 to TRBJ2-1; tentatively, D is TRBD1 or TRBD2 (5 bases each). The sample was CD4+ or CD8+ T cells sorted from blood, taken in a trial of the OX40 agonist ivuxolimab. The chain's CDR3 is CAISPGPQTYNEQFF. CDR3 nucleotide sequence: TGTGCCATCAGTCCGGGACCCCAGACCTACAATGAGCAGTTCTTC.